This T cell receptor beta chain was recovered during a study of blood T cell repertoires in COVID-19. As for the study in general: Spain, Italy and the United States supplied samples that represented acute and convalescent COVID-19. Nucleic acid was either cDNA or gDNA, and it came from T cells, B-cell-depleted T cells, or PBMCs.

V lost 5 bases and J 5 bases, leaving 23 bases between the germline ends. Germline loops: CDR1 SGHVS, CDR2 FNYEAQ. There are 17 residues in the CDR3. Under the authors' procedure: Cell counts per sample came from amplifying reference gene primers. Sequencing used immunoSEQ multiplex PCR; TCRdb keeps in-frame clones, though not all of them. The DNA gave D and trimming, while V, J and clone size come from that table. The data hold over 400,000 clones, with approximately 85% observed a single time. The chain carries TRBV7-6 and TRBJ2-3; possibly TRBD2 for D (5 bases). This receptor was taken from a human donor in a cohort sampled during active COVID-19. Sequencing was carried out using peripheral blood. The CDR3 DNA reads TGTGCCAGCAGCGGTCGCACTAGAACGGCGGGCGGAGATACGCAGTATTTT. This codes for CASSGRTRTAGGDTQYF.